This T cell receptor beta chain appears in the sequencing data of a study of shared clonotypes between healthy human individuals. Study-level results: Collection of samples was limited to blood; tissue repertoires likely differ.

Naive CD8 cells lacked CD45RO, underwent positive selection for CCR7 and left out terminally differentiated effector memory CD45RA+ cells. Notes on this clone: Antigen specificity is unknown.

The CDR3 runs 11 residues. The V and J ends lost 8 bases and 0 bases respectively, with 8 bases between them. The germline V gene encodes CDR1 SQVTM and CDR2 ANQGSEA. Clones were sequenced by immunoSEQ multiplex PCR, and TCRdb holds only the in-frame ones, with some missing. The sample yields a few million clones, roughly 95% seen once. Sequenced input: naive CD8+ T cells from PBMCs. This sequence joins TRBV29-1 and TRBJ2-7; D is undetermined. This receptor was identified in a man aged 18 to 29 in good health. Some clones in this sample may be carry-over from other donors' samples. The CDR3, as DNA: TGCAGCTACAGAGCCTCCTACGAGCAGTACTTC. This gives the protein CSYRASYEQYF.